This record concerns one T cell receptor (beta chain) sequence. Looked up from germline, CDR1 is MDHEN and CDR2 is SYDVKM. The CDR3 covers 11 residues. Trimming removed 6 bases from V and 6 bases from J, with 9 bases in between. The authors reverse transcribed roughly 0.5 to 1 ug RNA with random hexamers. MiXCR, applied by TCRdb to the immunoSEQ multiplex PCR reads, yields one record per CDR3 protein. The sample shows about 100,000 distinct CDR3 sequences, roughly 96% of them seen only once. This sample was taken from a study of CD8 T cells in Susac syndrome. Sequencing was done on a sample of CD8+ T cells from PBMCs. This TCR was sampled from a human donor with Susac syndrome. The chain employs TRBV28 and TRBJ2-7; a possible D gene is TRBD2 (5 bases). This CDR3 reads CASRDTSEQYF. The CDR3 nucleotides read TGTGCCAGCAGAGATACTAGCGAGCAGTACTTC.